The 18 T cell receptor beta chains reported below all come from one sample, sequenced in a study of T cell repertoires in ileal Crohn's disease (dated by TCRdb to the late 2010s). The sample's time point, from its label and the paper: neoterminal ileum biopsy at postoperative endoscopy, about 6 months after surgery. The library was made by the immunoSEQ multiplex PCR assay. TCRdb stores this immuneACCESS table with in-frame sequences only. Part of the clones is absent; in the studies checked, under half of the shortfall reflects unresolved V genes, and no reason is known for the rest. Recorded for this sample are some 12,000 clones; 70% to 90% of them occurred a single time. Of the sample, about 15% is held by the ten largest clones. Specimen: ileal tissue. The receptors stem from an adult with Crohn's disease.

The rearrangement links TRBV30 to TRBJ1-3; D is unresolved. CDR3 length equals 15 residues. Trimming left V 5 bases short and J 4 bases short, with 18 bases between. CDR1 and CDR2 (germline): GTSNPN, SVGIG (reference sequence). CDR3 region: CAWRKGGSGGNTIYF. CDR3 coding DNA: TGTGCCTGGCGGAAAGGAGGTTCTGGAGGAAACACCATATATTTT.

The CDR3 reads CASAGTGEYQPQHF. Here the CDR3 DNA reads TGTGCCAGCGCTGGGACAGGGGAGTATCAGCCCCAGCATTTT. This chain uses TRBV2 with TRBJ1-5, with TRBD1 matching 10 bases. Trimming cost V 8 bases and J 5 bases; bases outside gene matches: 6. Germline CDR1 and CDR2: SNHLY and FYNNEI. The CDR3 runs 14 residues.

This chain uses TRBV14 with TRBJ2-4; the D gene is possibly TRBD1 (6 bases). V was shortened by 1 base and J by 9 bases, with 13 bases between the two germline ends. The germline V gene encodes CDR1 SGHDN and CDR2 FVKESK. The CDR3 contains 14 residues. This chain's CDR3 is CASSQGARGSIQYF. The CDR3 DNA is TGTGCCAGCAGCCAAGGAGCCAGGGGAAGCATTCAGTACTTC.

The rearrangement uses TRBV7-9 and TRBJ1-1; D is uncertain. The CDR3 runs 15 residues. Germline CDR1 reads SEHNR; CDR2 reads FQNEAQ (reference sequence). The V end lost 6 bases, the J end lost 0 bases, and 14 bases lay between the germline ends. DNA for the CDR3: TGTGCCAGCAGGTCGAGGGCAGCCTTGAACACTGAAGCTTTCTTT. It translates to CASRSRAALNTEAFF. Full variable domain (rest looked up from reference TRBV7-9 and TRBJ1-1): DTGVSQNPRHKITKRGQNVTFRCDPISEHNRLYWYRQTLGQGPEFLTYFQNEAQLEKSRLLSDRFSAERPKGSFSTLEIQRTEQGDSAMYLCASRSRAALNTEAFFGQGTRLTVV.

J is TRBJ1-6 and V is TRBV15; 7 bases line up with TRBD1. Germline CDR1 is LNHNV and CDR2 is YYDKDF (reference sequence). The V and J ends lost 1 base and 7 bases, in that order; junction bases with no gene match: 4. The CDR3 totals 15 residues. The CDR3 nucleotides read TGTGCCACCAGCAGAGGACAGGGTGGGAATTCACCCCTCCACTTT. Translating gives CATSRGQGGNSPLHF.

J is TRBJ2-2 and V is TRBV5-1, with D unresolved. The CDR3 has 17 residues. The germline V gene encodes CDR1 SGHRS and CDR2 YFSETQ. V lost 4 bases and J 3 bases, leaving 19 bases between the germline ends. The CDR3 reads CASSPSGSKWDTGELFF. The CDR3 DNA reads as TGCGCCAGCAGCCCGTCGGGTAGCAAGTGGGACACCGGGGAGCTGTTTTTT.

V usage is TRBV28 and J usage is TRBJ1-2; TRBD1 aligns across 10 bases. This CDR3 has 14 residues. The V and J ends lost 4 bases and 5 bases, in that order; junction bases with no gene match: 4. Germline-derived CDR1 and CDR2 are MDHEN and SYDVKM. The CDR3 loop is CASSSGTGAYGYTF. CDR3 bases: TGTGCCAGCAGTTCCGGGACAGGGGCTTATGGCTACACCTTC.

About this clone itself: Other DNA sequences in the sample encode the same CDR3. The rearrangement joins TRBV7-9 to TRBJ2-2; TRBD1 agrees at 10 bases. CDR3 size: 15 residues. J was trimmed by 5 bases and V by 5 bases; bases with no gene match: 5. The germline V gene encodes CDR1 SEHNR and CDR2 FQNEAQ (reference sequence). CDR3 amino acids: CASSLRDRGTGELFF. CDR3 DNA sequence: TGTGCCAGCAGCCTCCGGGACAGGGGAACCGGGGAGCTGTTTTTT.

The chain uses TRBV11-2 and TRBJ2-5; 11 nucleotides agree with TRBD2. The germline V gene has CDR1 SGHAT and CDR2 FQNNGV. CDR3 length equals 17 residues. J was trimmed by 5 bases and V by 5 bases; bases with no gene match: 13. The CDR3 nucleotides read TGTGCCAGCAGCCGCGGGACTAGCGGCTCTTCTAGGGAGACCCAGTACTTC. Its translation is CASSRGTSGSSRETQYF. Using reference TRBV11-2 and TRBJ2-5 for the parts outside the CDR3, the full variable domain is EAGVAQSPRYKIIEKRQSVAFWCNPISGHATLYWYQQILGQGPKLLIQFQNNGVVDDSQLPKDRFSAERLKGVDSTLKIQPAKLEDSAVYLCASSRGTSGSSRETQYFGPGTRLLVL.

The rearrangement uses TRBV6-5 and TRBJ2-7; 10 positions agree with TRBD2. This CDR3 region has 14 residues. Germline V gene sequence: CDR1 MNHEY, CDR2 SVGAGI. Losses at the gene ends were 5 bases for V and 5 bases for J; bases not matched to a gene: 6. The DNA of the CDR3 is TGTGCCAGCAGTCCCGGGACTAGCGTGCACGAGCAGTACTTC. Translation gives CASSPGTSVHEQYF.

This chain connects TRBV30 to TRBJ1-2; the match to TRBD1 covers 7 bases. Germline CDR1 reads GTSNPN; CDR2 reads SVGIG (reference sequence). The CDR3 consists of 14 residues. V gave up 3 bases and J gave up 8 bases; unmatched junction bases: 12. Here the CDR3 reads CAWSLLQGREGYTF. Here the CDR3 DNA reads TGTGCCTGGAGCCTACTACAGGGGAGAGAGGGCTACACCTTC.

The V and J genes are TRBV5-4 and TRBJ2-1; 11 bases map to TRBD2. The germline gives CDR1 SGHNT, CDR2 YYREEE (reference sequence). The ends lost 1 base at V and 7 bases at J; junction bases unmatched: 10. This CDR3 comprises 17 residues. DNA for the CDR3: TGTGCCAGCAGCTTGCGGTTAGCGGGAGGGCTTGCAAATGAGCAGTTCTTC. Protein: CASSLRLAGGLANEQFF.

V and J are TRBV30 and TRBJ2-7, with TRBD2 matching 7 bases. The CDR3 spans 13 residues. Trimming cost V 4 bases and J 6 bases; bases outside gene matches: 9. In germline, CDR1 is GTSNPN, CDR2 SVGIG (reference sequence). The CDR3, as DNA: TGTGCCTGGAAAGTGGCGGGAGCGGGCGAGCAGTACTTC. Amino acid sequence: CAWKVAGAGEQYF.

This clone was counted only a few times. V usage is TRBV4-1 and J usage is TRBJ1-2, with 9 positions matching TRBD1. The germline V gene has CDR1 MGHRA and CDR2 YSYEKL. The CDR3 contains 15 residues. Trimming cost V 1 base and J 7 bases; bases outside gene matches: 7. CDR3 DNA sequence: TGCGCCAGCAGCCAAGGCGGGACAGGGTTTATTGGCTACACCTTC. Its translation is CASSQGGTGFIGYTF.

The chain combines TRBV6-1 with TRBJ2-5, with TRBD1 as a possible D gene (6 bases). CDR1 and CDR2 from the germline V gene are MNHNS and SASEGT. The CDR3 is made up of 15 amino acids. Trimming stripped 5 bases from V and 0 bases from J, with 13 bases between. The CDR3 sequence is CASSTAGTHQETQYF. The CDR3 DNA is TGTGCCAGCAGTACGGCCGGGACACACCAAGAGACCCAGTACTTC.

The chain recombines TRBV13 with TRBJ1-1; D gene unclear. The CDR3 is 13 amino acids. Per the germline V gene, CDR1 is PRHDT and CDR2 is FYEKMQ (reference sequence). V was clipped by 2 bases and J by 6 bases, with 10 bases between them. CDR3 nucleotides: TGTGCCAGCAGCTTATTTGCGAATGCTGAAGCTTTCTTT. Translated: CASSLFANAEAFF.

The chain joins TRBV6-5 to TRBJ2-1; 7 bases align to TRBD2. Germline trimming cut 1 base from V and 0 bases from J; bases unmatched to any gene: 0. The CDR3 runs to 15 residues. CDR1 and CDR2 from the germline V gene are MNHEY and SVGAGI. CDR3 nucleotides: TGTGCCAGCAGTTACTGCGGGAGCTCCTACAATGAGCAGTTCTTC. Protein sequence: CASSYCGSSYNEQFF.

V and J are TRBV6-6 and TRBJ2-5; no definite D call. CDR1 and CDR2 (germline): MNHNY, SVGAGI (reference sequence). Trimming removed 0 bases at V and 4 bases at J, with 9 bases between. CDR3 length equals 14 residues. The CDR3 DNA reads TGTGCCAGCAGTTACTCGGGCAGTTCAGAGACCCAGTACTTC. Residues: CASSYSGSSETQYF.